The 26 T cell receptor beta chains reported below all come from one sample, sequenced in a study of blood T cells in healthy people across ages. Next came a second PCR, run for about 7 to 12 cycles, which used a sample-barcoded 5' primer along with a J-beta primer mix. TCRdb re-analysed the 5' RACE reads in MiXCR, keeping a single row per CDR3 protein. Here the sample spans 1.4 million or so distinct CDR3 sequences, 42% being singletons. The sequencing sample was made of blood. These receptor sequences come from a young woman in good health.

This clonotype was counted between two and nine times. The genes are TRBV12-3 or TRBV12-4 and TRBJ2-1; no firm D call. This CDR3 region has 13 residues. The V gene lost 4 bases and the J gene lost 5 bases, with 9 bases spanning the gap. The CDR3 bases are TGTGCCAGCAGTTACGGAGCGCACAATGAGCAGTTCTTC. This encodes CASSYGAHNEQFF.

The chain uses TRBV7-3 and TRBJ1-6; TRBD1 is a possible D gene (5 bases). The CDR3 is made up of 16 amino acids. Trimming cost V 2 bases and J 10 bases, with 18 bases left between them. Germline CDR1 reads SGHTA; CDR2 reads FQGTGA. CDR3 protein: CASSLGGTGTGSPLHF. The CDR3 bases are TGTGCCAGCAGCTTAGGGGGGACGGGGACGGGCTCACCCCTCCACTTT.

This clonotype was observed a few times. The rearrangement links TRBV20-1 to TRBJ2-5, with a possible D match to TRBD2 (6 bases). Germline CDR1 DFQATT, CDR2 SNEGSKA (reference sequence). This CDR3 has 16 residues. Trimming removed 1 base from V and 0 bases from J, with 15 bases in between. This CDR3 is CSARVMLAAHQETQYF. CDR3 sequence (DNA): TGCAGTGCTAGAGTGATGTTAGCGGCGCACCAAGAGACCCAGTACTTC.

The rearrangement joins TRBV27 to TRBJ1-6; D possibly corresponds to TRBD1 (6 bases). Germline V lookup: CDR1 MNHEY, CDR2 SMNVEV (reference sequence). The CDR3 loop spans 14 amino acids. Between the trimmed V and J ends, which lost 6 bases and 6 bases, there was a span of 12 bases. The CDR3 region is CASRPGQSNSPLHF. The CDR3 bases are TGTGCCAGCAGACCGGGACAAAGTAATTCACCCCTCCACTTT.

A remark on this clonotype: One end of the junction varies from germline; a read error may be responsible. The genes are TRBV18 and TRBJ2-1; 8 bases are a match to TRBD2. The CDR3 has 14 amino acids. Germline V CDR1 and CDR2: KGHSH, LQKENI. CDR3 sequence (DNA): TGTGCCAGCTCACCTGGACTAGCTTACAAGGAGCAGTTCTTC. Its protein is CASSPGLAYKEQFF.

This clonotype was seen only once. This sequence may be a read error, since a much larger clone differs from it by one base. The V gene is TRBV4-1, the J gene TRBJ1-2; D gene uncertain. Germline V gene lookup returns CDR1 MGHRA and CDR2 YSYEKL. The V end lost 4 bases, the J end lost 2 bases, and 11 bases lay between the germline ends. This CDR3 has 14 amino acids. This chain's CDR3 is CASSRAGSNYGYTF. The CDR3 nucleotides read TGCGCCAGCAGCCGAGCGGGCAGCAACTATGGCTACACCTTC.

This clonotype was seen a handful of times. This chain uses TRBV6-6 with TRBJ1-4, with a tentative D call TRBD1 (5 bases). Trimming removed 6 bases from V and 2 bases from J, with 13 bases in between. Germline CDR1 MNHNY, CDR2 SVGAGI (reference sequence). CDR3 length equals 15 residues. CDR3 coding DNA: TGTGCCAGCAGCGCCTACAGGCCGACTAATGAAAAACTGTTTTTT. Translated: CASSAYRPTNEKLFF.

The J gene is TRBJ2-7, the V gene TRBV7-3; D might be TRBD2 (6 bases). V was cut by 5 bases and J by 3 bases, with 20 bases left in between. CDR3 length: 16 residues. CDR1 is SGHTA and CDR2 is FQGTGA in the germline V gene. The CDR3 region is CASSPLGGSGFYEQYF. In DNA, the CDR3 is TGTGCCAGCAGCCCTCTTGGGGGGAGCGGATTCTACGAGCAGTACTTC.

This clonotype has only a few counts. The chain carries TRBV6-5 and TRBJ1-5; D is perhaps TRBD1 (6 bases). This CDR3 has 14 amino acids. The germline V gene has CDR1 MNHEY and CDR2 SVGAGI. The V gene lost 7 bases and the J gene lost 5 bases, with 15 bases spanning the gap. The CDR3 sequence: CASKNRQDYQPQHF. The CDR3 nucleotides are TGTGCCAGCAAGAACCGACAGGACTATCAGCCCCAGCATTTT.

This clonotype appeared a few times. This clone may be a read error of a much larger clone one base away. The rearrangement joins TRBV12-3 or TRBV12-4 to TRBJ2-5, with TRBD2 as a possible D gene (5 bases). The tail of the sequence fits TRBJ2-7 better, so the J call may be wrong. The CDR3 loop spans 13 amino acids. This CDR3 reads CASSLVSAYEQYF. As DNA, the CDR3 is TGTGCCAGCAGTTTAGTTAGCGCCTACGAGCAGTACTTC.

This chain links TRBV12-3 or TRBV12-4 with TRBJ2-3; no firm D call. The CDR3 consists of 12 residues. V lost 5 bases and J lost 6, with 9 bases in between. The CDR3 region is CASSRRFDTQYF. In DNA, the CDR3 is TGTGCCAGCAGTCGCCGATTTGATACGCAGTATTTT.

The chain links TRBV3-1 to TRBJ2-7, with 7 bases fitting TRBD1. V lost 1 base to trimming and J lost 7 bases; unmatched junction nucleotides: 10. Germline CDR1 is LGHDT and CDR2 is YNNKEL (reference sequence). This CDR3 has 15 amino acids. CDR3 DNA sequence: TGTGCCAGCAGCCAAGGACAGGGCGGGTACAATGAGCAGTACTTC. Translation gives CASSQGQGGYNEQYF.

The genes are TRBV12-3 or TRBV12-4 and TRBJ2-1, with TRBD2 matching over 12 bases. The CDR3 has 19 amino acids. With V trimmed by 1 base and J by 1 base, 8 bases remained unmatched. CDR3 region: CASSLVGSSGGASYNEQFF. The CDR3 region has the DNA TGTGCCAGCAGTTTAGTAGGGTCTAGCGGGGGGGCGTCCTACAATGAGCAGTTCTTC.

Concerning this clonotype itself: The junction does not match germline at one end; this may be a read error. This chain links TRBV7-9 with TRBJ2-3; the D is unclear. Germline CDR1 reads SEHNR; CDR2 reads FQNEAQ (reference sequence). The CDR3 runs 14 residues. The DNA of the CDR3 is TGTGCCAGCAGCGAAGGACCCCGCGGAGATGCGCAGTATTTT. Amino acids: CASSEGPRGDAQYF.

In the case of this clonotype: No conserved phenylalanine or tryptophan ends this CDR3, so it is likely a read error. This chain joins TRBV29-1 and TRBJ1-1; D gene ambiguous. Per germline, CDR1 SQVTM and CDR2 ANQGSEA. V was shortened by 4 bases and J by 1 base, with 7 bases between the two germline ends. CDR3 length: 12 amino acids. CDR3 DNA: TGCAGCGTTGCTGGGAGGAACACTGAAGCTTTCTTG. Protein: CSVAGRNTEAFL.

This clonotype was counted between two and nine times. The gene calls are TRBV20-1 and TRBJ1-2, with no clear D. Trimming removed 1 base from V and 8 bases from J, with 11 bases in between. The CDR3 length is 12 residues. Per the germline V gene, CDR1 is DFQATT and CDR2 is SNEGSKA (reference sequence). The DNA of the CDR3 is TGCAGTGCTAGAGGGGCAGTTTACGGCTACACCTTC. This sequence encodes CSARGAVYGYTF.

The J gene is TRBJ2-7, the V gene TRBV20-1; 11 nucleotides line up with TRBD2. Germline-derived CDR1 and CDR2 are DFQATT and SNEGSKA (reference sequence). The V and J ends lost 3 bases and 0 bases, in that order; junction bases with no gene match: 7. This CDR3 is built from 16 residues. The CDR3 DNA is TGCAGTGCTAGGGATTATAGCGGGGGGGCCTCCTACGAGCAGTACTTC. Protein: CSARDYSGGASYEQYF.

The chain couples TRBV14 to TRBJ2-1, with D possibly TRBD1 on 6 matching bases. CDR3 length: 16 residues. Deletions cut 3 bases from V and 1 base from J, with 13 bases between. The germline V gene encodes CDR1 SGHDN and CDR2 FVKESK. The CDR3 bases are TGTGCCAGCAGCCATCGGACAGCCTTTTCCTACAATGAGCAGTTCTTC. It encodes CASSHRTAFSYNEQFF.

This clonotype was observed a few times. V usage is TRBV2 and J usage is TRBJ2-5, with 9 bases matching TRBD1. CDR3 length: 15 amino acids. V was clipped by 5 bases and J by 4 bases; unmatched bases: 8. Germline CDR1 SNHLY, CDR2 FYNNEI. As DNA, the CDR3 is TGTGCCAGCAGTTATATGGGACAGGGTGGAGAGACCCAGTACTTC. As protein: CASSYMGQGGETQYF.

The chain carries TRBV5-1 and TRBJ2-7, with a possible D match to TRBD2 (5 bases). V shed 4 bases and J shed 2 bases, with 10 bases lying between them. The CDR3 is 13 amino acids. The germline V gene has CDR1 SGHRS and CDR2 YFSETQ. The CDR3 loop reads CASSLTNPYEQYF. CDR3 DNA: TGCGCCAGCAGCCTGACTAACCCCTACGAGCAGTACTTC.

This clonotype was counted a few times. This chain joins TRBV7-6 and TRBJ1-1; 7 bases align to TRBD1. The V segment lost 2 bases and the J segment 5 bases; nucleotides outside the gene matches: 5. The germline V gene encodes CDR1 SGHVS and CDR2 FNYEAQ. The CDR3 totals 14 residues. CDR3 amino acids: CASSLRGRLTEAFF. Written as DNA, the CDR3 is TGTGCCAGCAGCTTAAGGGGGCGCTTAACTGAAGCTTTCTTT.

The chain links TRBV20-1 to TRBJ2-5; no reliable D call. The last part of the DNA fits TRBJ2-7 better; the J call may be wrong. This CDR3 is 13 amino acids long. Germline V CDR1 and CDR2: DFQATT, SNEGSKA (reference sequence). The DNA of the CDR3 is TGCAGTGCTAGTATAGAGGACGACTACGAGCAGTACTTC. Translated: CSASIEDDYEQYF.

The chain joins TRBV6-1 to TRBJ2-1; 8 bases align to TRBD1. The CDR3 consists of 17 residues. CDR1 MNHNS and CDR2 SASEGT come from the germline V gene. V was clipped by 6 bases and J by 4 bases; unmatched bases: 14. DNA for the CDR3: TGTGCCAGCAGACTGACAGGGGCAATAGGGGTTTACAATGAGCAGTTCTTC. The encoded protein is CASRLTGAIGVYNEQFF.

The chain couples TRBV29-1 to TRBJ2-1; a possible D gene is TRBD2 (5 bases). The J call is in doubt because the DNA end fits TRBJ2-7 better. The CDR3 spans 13 residues. CDR1 is SQVTM and CDR2 is ANQGSEA in the germline V gene. The CDR3 region is CSVVGVPYNEQYF. DNA of the CDR3: TGCAGCGTTGTCGGGGTACCCTACAATGAGCAGTACTTC.

V gene TRBV2 combines with J gene TRBJ1-2; D uncertain. The ends were cut back, 6 bases at V and 4 bases at J, with 9 bases in the middle. Germline lookup yields CDR1 SNHLY and CDR2 FYNNEI. The CDR3 consists of 12 residues. For the CDR3, the DNA is TGTGCCAGCAGGAATCAAGGCTATGGCTACACCTTC. Protein sequence: CASRNQGYGYTF.

This rearrangement joins TRBV29-1 to TRBJ2-2; D is undetermined. Germline V gene data show CDR1 as SQVTM and CDR2 as ANQGSEA. The germline V and J ends were trimmed by 4 bases and 8 bases, with 8 bases remaining between them. This CDR3 is built from 11 residues. DNA for the CDR3: TGCAGCGTTGTGCTAGATGGGGAGCTGTTTTTT. This translates into CSVVLDGELFF.